These T cell receptor beta chains were read from a single sample in a study of monozygotic twins with inflammatory bowel disease. TCRdb re-called the 5' RACE reads and catalogs CDR3 proteins one per entry, DNA excluded. The sample features about 150,000 distinct CDR3 sequences, with approximately 1.2% in its top ten. The sequenced sample was blood. Every receptor here comes from a human donor with ulcerative colitis or Crohn's disease, or a healthy co-twin of an affected twin (not recorded which). Each CDR3 is given with its conserved first and last residue. Fields, in order: CDR3 protein, J gene, V gene.

CDR3 protein: CASSPDRGWNEKLFF
J gene: TRBJ1-4
V gene: TRBV7-2

CDR3 protein: CASSLEGPRAKKYF
J gene: TRBJ2-3
V gene: TRBV5-1

CDR3 protein: CSANRGIYEQYF
J gene: TRBJ2-7
V gene: TRBV20-1

CDR3 protein: CASSKVTPAPGKLFF
J gene: TRBJ1-4
V gene: TRBV21-1

CDR3 protein: CSVVTGGGTGELFF
J gene: TRBJ2-2
V gene: TRBV29-1

CDR3 protein: CASSRLEDRIYSYGYTF
J gene: TRBJ1-2
V gene: TRBV7-8

CDR3 protein: CASTMTRETQYF
J gene: TRBJ2-5
V gene: TRBV6-2/TRBV6-3

CDR3 protein: CASSFSEGTQYEQYF
J gene: TRBJ2-7
V gene: TRBV5-1

CDR3 protein: CASSSRATDTGELFF
J gene: TRBJ2-2
V gene: TRBV7-2

CDR3 protein: CASSEDRDLGYTF
J gene: TRBJ1-2
V gene: TRBV5-1

CDR3 protein: CASSLDVSTNEKLFF
J gene: TRBJ1-4
V gene: TRBV5-4

CDR3 protein: CASSPLEGHTVTSYEQYF
J gene: TRBJ2-7
V gene: TRBV11-1

CDR3 protein: CASSLAGVPYEQYF
J gene: TRBJ2-7
V gene: TRBV7-2

CDR3 protein: CASSLEPSLETQYF
J gene: TRBJ2-5
V gene: TRBV7-3

CDR3 protein: CASSKRGTELSNTGELFF
J gene: TRBJ2-2
V gene: TRBV11-2

CDR3 protein: CASSELAGGGDTQYF
J gene: TRBJ2-3
V gene: TRBV25-1

CDR3 protein: CASSPLPGNEQFF
J gene: TRBJ2-1
V gene: TRBV7-8

CDR3 protein: CASSLRLAGGSSSYNEQFF
J gene: TRBJ2-1
V gene: TRBV11-2

CDR3 protein: CASSLVAGSNEQFF
J gene: TRBJ2-1
V gene: TRBV5-1

CDR3 protein: CASSLDGQKGRGYTF
J gene: TRBJ1-2
V gene: TRBV5-4

CDR3 protein: CASSGGETQYF
J gene: TRBJ2-5
V gene: TRBV9

CDR3 protein: CASSFLPPGQGRGIQYF
J gene: TRBJ2-4
V gene: TRBV5-1

CDR3 protein: CSARDRRELLGELFF
J gene: TRBJ2-2
V gene: TRBV20-1

CDR3 protein: CASSLGFGQEAFF
J gene: TRBJ1-1
V gene: TRBV5-1

CDR3 protein: CAISSGTANEKLFF
J gene: TRBJ1-4
V gene: TRBV10-3

CDR3 protein: CASSFSRGQLQNEQFF
J gene: TRBJ2-1
V gene: TRBV7-6

CDR3 protein: CAIKRDLHEQYF
J gene: TRBJ2-7
V gene: TRBV10-3

CDR3 protein: CASSPRGLAGAYERYF
J gene: TRBJ2-7
V gene: TRBV7-6

CDR3 protein: CASSWDRVRETQYF
J gene: TRBJ2-5
V gene: TRBV6-2/TRBV6-3

CDR3 protein: CASSPPREQETQYF
J gene: TRBJ2-5
V gene: TRBV7-9

CDR3 protein: CASSPEGSSVGYGYTF
J gene: TRBJ1-2
V gene: TRBV5-1

CDR3 protein: CASSPVRLAGVVDTQYF
J gene: TRBJ2-3
V gene: TRBV3-1

CDR3 protein: CASSLGNRVTEAFF
J gene: TRBJ1-1
V gene: TRBV7-2

CDR3 protein: CATPQTGAQLYTF
J gene: TRBJ1-2
V gene: TRBV21-1

CDR3 protein: CASSPRAGLAANNEQFF
J gene: TRBJ2-1
V gene: TRBV11-3

CDR3 protein: CSARIAGGEQFF
J gene: TRBJ2-1
V gene: TRBV20-1

CDR3 protein: CASRQAQGHTSGYTF
J gene: TRBJ1-2
V gene: TRBV3-1

CDR3 protein: CASSLWGDAEAFF
J gene: TRBJ1-1
V gene: TRBV5-1

CDR3 protein: CAWSPRQGIQETQYF
J gene: TRBJ2-5
V gene: TRBV30

CDR3 protein: CSARDFSSGIPNTGELFF
J gene: TRBJ2-2
V gene: TRBV20-1

CDR3 protein: CASSELGLASDYNEQFF
J gene: TRBJ2-1
V gene: TRBV9

CDR3 protein: CASCPAGGNQPQHF
J gene: TRBJ1-5
V gene: TRBV6-1

CDR3 protein: CSGVQGYEAFF
J gene: TRBJ1-1
V gene: TRBV29-1

CDR3 protein: CASSYPRGRLEAFF
J gene: TRBJ1-1
V gene: TRBV6-2/TRBV6-3

CDR3 protein: CASSYSPGTDTQYF
J gene: TRBJ2-3
V gene: TRBV6-5

CDR3 protein: CASSPTPATYDQYF
J gene: TRBJ2-7
V gene: TRBV5-1

CDR3 protein: CASSVQEANTGELFF
J gene: TRBJ2-2
V gene: TRBV2